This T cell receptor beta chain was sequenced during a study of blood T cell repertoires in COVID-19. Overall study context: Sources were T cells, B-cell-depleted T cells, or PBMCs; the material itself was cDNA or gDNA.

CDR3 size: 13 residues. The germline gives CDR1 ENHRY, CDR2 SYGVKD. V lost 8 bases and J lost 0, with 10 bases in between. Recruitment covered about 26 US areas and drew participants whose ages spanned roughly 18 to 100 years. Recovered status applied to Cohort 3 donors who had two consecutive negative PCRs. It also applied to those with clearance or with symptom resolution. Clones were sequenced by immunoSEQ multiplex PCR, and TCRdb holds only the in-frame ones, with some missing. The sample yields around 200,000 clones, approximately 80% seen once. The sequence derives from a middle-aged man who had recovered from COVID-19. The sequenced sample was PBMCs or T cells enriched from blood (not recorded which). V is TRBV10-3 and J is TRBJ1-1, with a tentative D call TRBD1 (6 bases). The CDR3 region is CAISDRMNTEAFF. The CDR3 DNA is TGTGCCATCTCGGACAGAATGAACACTGAAGCTTTCTTT.